Below are 25 T cell receptor beta chains sequenced from a single sample in a study of T cell repertoires in cytomegalovirus infection. Each CDR3 protein gets one entry after TCRdb re-called the reads with MiXCR. The sample lists about 130,000 distinct CDR3 sequences, roughly 9% occurring once. The sequenced sample was PBMCs. The source of these receptors is a human donor in good health (CMV status not recorded). Some clones in this sample may be carry-over from other donors' samples.

The table lists this clonotype with many counts. The V call is TRBV2, the J call TRBJ1-1, with 10 bases fitting TRBD1. Trimming took 4 bases from V and 4 from J; bases not matched to a gene: 6. The CDR3 extends over 15 amino acids. CDR1 is SNHLY, CDR2 FYNNEI, per germline. The CDR3 DNA follows: TGTGCCAGCAGTGTTGACAGGGGGCGAACCACTGAAGCTTTCTTT. It encodes CASSVDRGRTTEAFF.

This clonotype was counted at least ten times. This chain uses TRBV7-6 with TRBJ1-2, with 8 bases identical to TRBD1. Unmatched junction bases numbered 13, after V lost 5 bases and J lost 8 bases. The CDR3 contains 15 residues. Germline V gene sequence: CDR1 SGHVS, CDR2 FNYEAQ. The CDR3 sequence is CASSPWGQVTDGYTF. The CDR3 nucleotides read TGTGCCAGCAGCCCTTGGGGACAGGTAACTGACGGCTACACCTTC. Based on the CDR3 plus reference TRBV7-6 and TRBJ1-2, the full variable domain is GAGVSQSPRYKVTKRGQDVALRCDPISGHVSLYWYRQALGQGPEFLTYFNYEAQQDKSGLPNDRFSAERPEGSISTLTIQRTEQRDSAMYRCASSPWGQVTDGYTFGSGTRLTVV.

This clonotype has only a few counts. The chain has TRBV20-1 and TRBJ1-1; D is ambiguous. In germline, CDR1 is DFQATT, CDR2 SNEGSKA (reference sequence). This CDR3 has 13 residues. Trimming removed 2 bases at V and 0 bases at J, with 7 bases between. The CDR3 loop reads CSARPGLNTEAFF. The CDR3 region has the DNA TGCAGTGCTAGACCTGGATTGAACACTGAAGCTTTCTTT.

The chain joins TRBV5-4 to TRBJ2-5; weak D call: TRBD2 (6 bases). This CDR3 has 15 amino acids. Trimming took off 2 bases at V and 1 base at J, with 12 bases between the two ends. The V gene's germline CDR1 is SGHNT and CDR2 YYREEE (reference sequence). CDR3 coding DNA: TGTGCCAGCAGCTTAAATAGCGGCGCCCAAGAGACCCAGTACTTC. Encoded protein: CASSLNSGAQETQYF.

Ten or more counts support this clonotype. The rearrangement links TRBV20-1 to TRBJ2-5; D might be TRBD1 (5 bases). The germline V gene encodes CDR1 DFQATT and CDR2 SNEGSKA (reference sequence). CDR3 size: 14 residues. Trimming removed 0 bases from V and 2 bases from J, with 10 bases in between. The CDR3 coding sequence is TGCAGTGCTAGAGATTCAGGGAAACAAGAGACCCAGTACTTC. It codes for CSARDSGKQETQYF.

As concerns this clonotype: At one end the junction does not follow the germline gene, possibly because of a read error. V is TRBV20-1 and J is TRBJ1-6, with D unresolved. The CDR3 has 12 residues. Germline CDR1 and CDR2: DFQATT and SNEGSKA (reference sequence). The CDR3 bases are TGCAGTGCTATAGAATCTAATTCACCCCTCTACTTT. As protein: CSAIESNSPLYF.

This chain uses TRBV13 with TRBJ1-2, with 7 bases that match TRBD1. The CDR3 covers 13 residues. Germline V gene data show CDR1 as PRHDT and CDR2 as FYEKMQ (reference sequence). Germline trimming cut 2 bases from V and 10 bases from J; bases unmatched to any gene: 7. The DNA for the CDR3 is TGTGCCAGCAGCTTAACCGGGACAGATACCTACACCTTC. This gives the protein CASSLTGTDTYTF.

This clonotype was detected a few times. This sequence joins TRBV15 and TRBJ2-7, with D uncertain. The CDR3 is 13 residues long. V lost 1 base and J 4 bases, leaving 8 bases between the germline ends. Germline V gives CDR1 LNHNV, CDR2 YYDKDF (reference sequence). The CDR3 sequence is CATSRGSSYEQYF. The CDR3 coding sequence is TGTGCCACCAGCAGAGGCTCCAGTTACGAGCAGTACTTC.

This clonotype was seen many times. The rearrangement uses TRBV7-2 and TRBJ2-1, with D unclear. This CDR3 region has 16 residues. CDR1 and CDR2 (germline): SGHTA, FQGNSA. V lost 0 bases and J lost 1, with 10 bases in between. The CDR3 DNA is TGTGCCAGCAGCTTAGCCCTTGGGGAATCCTACAATGAGCAGTTCTTC. This gives the protein CASSLALGESYNEQFF.

The gene calls are TRBV29-1 and TRBJ2-1; 16 bases line up with TRBD2. The CDR3 consists of 18 residues. Germline CDR1 SQVTM, CDR2 ANQGSEA. Trimming at V came to 6 bases and at J to 4 bases, leaving 12 bases not matched to a gene. CDR3 DNA: TGCAGCGTCGGGGGACTAGCGGGGGGGTTACCCCGTTACAATGAGCAGTTCTTC. Its protein product is CSVGGLAGGLPRYNEQFF.

The gene calls are TRBV28 and TRBJ1-2; TRBD1 might be the D (6 bases). Germline CDR1 and CDR2: MDHEN and SYDVKM. CDR3 length: 12 amino acids. V lost 8 bases to trimming and J lost 4 bases, with 11 bases between them. The CDR3 reads CASLTGPYGYTF. The CDR3 DNA is TGTGCCAGCCTGACAGGACCCTATGGCTACACCTTC.

This clonotype was counted at least ten times. J is TRBJ2-7 and V is TRBV11-2; D not certain. The V gene's germline CDR1 is SGHAT and CDR2 FQNNGV. The V end was cut by 5 bases, the J end by 0 bases, with 11 bases between. CDR3 size: 14 residues. CDR3: CASSDWQSSYEQYF. The CDR3 bases are TGTGCCAGCAGCGATTGGCAGAGCTCCTACGAGCAGTACTTC.

This clonotype was seen ten or more times. The rearrangement uses TRBV6-6 and TRBJ1-5; perhaps TRBD1 as D (6 bases). V shed 6 bases and J shed 0 bases, with 15 bases lying between them. The CDR3 covers 16 residues. Germline-derived CDR1 and CDR2 are MNHNY and SVGAGI (reference sequence). The CDR3 sequence: CASRQRTVDSNQPQHF. Written as DNA, the CDR3 is TGTGCCAGCAGACAACGGACAGTTGATAGCAATCAGCCCCAGCATTTT.

This clonotype appeared a few times. The chain employs TRBV6-1 and TRBJ2-2; no clear D gene. Trimming left V 2 bases short and J 6 bases short, with 16 bases between. This CDR3 spans 16 amino acids. Germline V lookup: CDR1 MNHNS, CDR2 SASEGT. DNA for the CDR3: TGTGCCAGCAGTGAAAGGGCGCAAGGAGTGGCCGGGGAGCTGTTTTTT. This sequence encodes CASSERAQGVAGELFF.

V usage is TRBV29-1 and J usage is TRBJ2-5, with 10 bases fitting TRBD2. This CDR3 has 16 amino acids. Germline CDR1 reads SQVTM; CDR2 reads ANQGSEA. The trim removed 6 bases at V and 1 base at J, leaving 11 bases unmatched. This CDR3 reads CSVSTLAGALQETQYF. The CDR3 bases are TGCAGCGTATCCACTCTAGCGGGGGCGCTCCAAGAGACCCAGTACTTC. Looking up the rest from reference TRBV29-1 and TRBJ2-5 gives the full variable domain: SAVISQKPSRDICQRGTSLTIQCQVDSQVTMMFWYRQQPGQSLTLIATANQGSEATYESGFVIDKFPISRPNLTFSTLTVSNMSPEDSSIYLCSVSTLAGALQETQYFGPGTRLLVL.

This clonotype was counted at least ten times. The V and J genes are TRBV28 and TRBJ1-3; no clear D. Germline V gene data show CDR1 as MDHEN and CDR2 as SYDVKM. The CDR3 extends over 15 amino acids. The ends were cut back, 3 bases at V and 8 bases at J, with 17 bases in the middle. The CDR3 loop reads CASSLEGFDRDTIYF. CDR3 nucleotide sequence: TGTGCCAGCAGTTTGGAAGGCTTCGACCGTGACACCATATATTTT.

This clonotype was seen at least ten times. The chain joins TRBV7-8 to TRBJ1-2, with a tentative D call TRBD1 (5 bases). V was shortened by 5 bases and J by 8 bases, with 21 bases between the two germline ends. CDR1 is SGHVS, CDR2 FQNEAQ, per germline. The CDR3 has 15 amino acids. CDR3 bases: TGTGCCAGCAGCAAAGCTCCAGGGATGTCCGGGGGCTACACCTTC. Residues: CASSKAPGMSGGYTF.

This chain joins TRBV29-1 and TRBJ2-1, with 14 nucleotides matching TRBD2. This CDR3 comprises 15 residues. The germline V gene has CDR1 SQVTM and CDR2 ANQGSEA. The ends lost 8 bases at V and 6 bases at J; junction bases unmatched: 9. The CDR3 coding sequence is TGCAGCTTATCAGGACTAGCGGGGGGCGGCAATGAGCAGTTCTTC. Residues: CSLSGLAGGGNEQFF.

This clonotype was seen ten or more times. The chain has TRBV20-1 and TRBJ2-7; D tentatively reads TRBD1 or TRBD2 (5 bases each). Germline CDR1 is DFQATT and CDR2 is SNEGSKA (reference sequence). The germline V and J ends were trimmed by 2 bases and 7 bases, with 18 bases remaining between them. This CDR3 has 14 amino acids. The DNA of the CDR3 is TGCAGTGCTAGAATCATCGGGGCGTCGACAGAGCAGTACTTC. It is translated as CSARIIGASTEQYF.

The chain recombines TRBV20-1 with TRBJ2-1, with 7 nucleotides matching TRBD2. The length of the CDR3 is 15 residues. From germline, CDR1 is DFQATT and CDR2 SNEGSKA (reference sequence). V shed 6 bases and J 6 bases; nucleotides not matched to a gene: 14. DNA of the CDR3: TGCAGTGCGAGAACCGGGACTAACCTGGTCAATGAGCAGTTCTTC. This gives the protein CSARTGTNLVNEQFF.

The chain uses TRBV5-6 and TRBJ2-7; 7 positions agree with TRBD1. The V segment lost 4 bases and the J segment 0 bases; nucleotides outside the gene matches: 7. Germline V gene data show CDR1 as SGHDT and CDR2 as YYEEEE. This CDR3 is built from 15 residues. DNA for the CDR3: TGTGCCAGCAGCCCTGAGGGGACAGCCTCCTACGAGCAGTACTTC. Protein: CASSPEGTASYEQYF.

This clonotype was detected a few times. The gene calls are TRBV2 and TRBJ1-6, with D possibly TRBD1 on 5 matching bases. Germline V gene sequence: CDR1 SNHLY, CDR2 FYNNEI. The CDR3 loop spans 13 amino acids. The V end was cut by 6 bases, the J end by 7 bases, with 10 bases between. Here the CDR3 DNA reads TGTGCCAGCAGACAGAGACAGAATTCACCCCTCCACTTT. Amino acids: CASRQRQNSPLHF.

This clonotype has a handful of counts. J is TRBJ1-6 and V is TRBV14, with 7 positions matching TRBD1. The CDR3 totals 15 residues. Looked up from germline, CDR1 is SGHDN and CDR2 is FVKESK. V lost 4 bases and J lost 5; bases outside the gene matches: 5. Here the CDR3 reads CASSPLTGNNSPLHF. In DNA, the CDR3 is TGTGCCAGCAGCCCCTTGACAGGGAATAATTCACCCCTCCACTTT.

Many counts were recorded for this clonotype. The rearrangement joins TRBV20-1 to TRBJ1-3, with D uncertain. The V gene lost 0 bases and the J gene lost 5 bases, with 2 bases spanning the gap. The CDR3 sequence is 11 residues long. In germline, CDR1 is DFQATT, CDR2 SNEGSKA (reference sequence). The CDR3 DNA is TGCAGTGCTAGAGATCGAAACACCATATATTTT. Its translation: CSARDRNTIYF.

This clonotype was observed many times. This sequence joins TRBV7-2 and TRBJ2-7; 8 nucleotides align to TRBD1. Germline CDR1 and CDR2: SGHTA and FQGNSA. The CDR3 runs 15 residues. After removal of 4 bases from V and 2 bases from J, the junction contained 7 bases not matched to a gene. The CDR3 loop is CASSSRGTGAYEQYF. DNA of the CDR3: TGTGCCAGCAGCTCCCGAGGGACAGGAGCCTACGAGCAGTACTTC.